This passage covers 5 T cell receptor beta chains from one sample sequenced in a study of blood T cell repertoires in COVID-19. Assay used: immunoSEQ multiplex PCR; TCRdb lists only in-frame clones, some missing. The sample yields some 100,000 clones, roughly nine tenths seen once. Material for sequencing was peripheral blood. The receptors derive from a man aged 55 to 70 with acute or convalescent COVID-19.

This chain joins TRBV5-5 and TRBJ2-7; 10 nucleotides line up with TRBD2. Germline V CDR1 and CDR2: SGHKS, YYEKEE (reference sequence). The CDR3 runs 15 residues. J gave up 5 bases and V 2 bases, and 7 bases lay outside the gene matches. The CDR3 bases are TGTGCCAGCAGCTTCGTCCTAGCGGGAGCCCACGAGCAGTACGTC. This translates into CASSFVLAGAHEQYV.

The genes are TRBV6-2 or TRBV6-3 and TRBJ1-1, with D hard to call. CDR1 MNHEY and CDR2 SVGEGT come from the germline V gene. The V end lost 2 bases, the J end lost 6 bases, and 10 bases lay between the germline ends. The CDR3 runs to 13 residues. The CDR3 nucleotides read TGTGCCAGCAGTTACGTGGCGGGATCTGAAGCTTTCTTT. Residues: CASSYVAGSEAFF.

This clone has only one observation. The rearrangement joins TRBV3-1 (or the pseudogene TRBV3-2) to TRBJ2-3, with 12 bases aligning to TRBD2. CDR3 length: 19 amino acids. Trimming took 0 bases from V and 5 from J; bases not matched to a gene: 12. Germline V lookup: CDR1 LGHDT, CDR2 YNNKEL (reference sequence). The CDR3 is CASSQDETSGSIRLDTQYF. The DNA of the CDR3 is TGTGCCAGCAGCCAAGATGAGACTAGCGGGAGTATCAGACTAGATACGCAGTATTTT.

The chain has TRBV5-1 and TRBJ1-1; D is perhaps TRBD1 (5 bases). V was cut by 4 bases and J by 0 bases, with 16 bases left in between. Germline lookup yields CDR1 SGHRS and CDR2 YFSETQ. This CDR3 contains 16 residues. DNA for the CDR3: TGCGCCAGCAGCGAGAACGCAGGGCCAATGAACACTGAAGCTTTCTTT. This sequence encodes CASSENAGPMNTEAFF.

This clone was counted a single time. The J gene is TRBJ1-2, the V gene TRBV5-4; D call uncertain. The CDR3 runs to 13 residues. Germline lookup yields CDR1 SGHNT and CDR2 YYREEE (reference sequence). Trimming left V 5 bases short and J 4 bases short, with 12 bases between. The CDR3 region has the DNA TGTGCCAGCAGTCGAGACAAAATCTATGGCTACACCTTC. Translation: CASSRDKIYGYTF. The full variable domain, its missing parts supplied by reference TRBV5-4 and TRBJ1-2, is ETGVTQSPTHLIKTRGQQVTLRCSSQSGHNTVSWYQQALGQGPQFIFQYYREEENGRGNFPPRFSGLQFPNYSSELNVNALELDDSALYLCASSRDKIYGYTFGSGTRLTVV.